Presented here are 11 T cell receptor beta chains from one specimen sequenced in a study of blood T cells in healthy people across ages (dated by TCRdb to 2014 to 2015). Libraries were made using 5' RACE. Sequencing took place on an Illumina HiSeq 2500. The second PCR ran for about 6 to 11 cycles and used a J-beta primer mix along with a sample-barcoded 5' primer. TCRdb's own reprocessing of the public reads used fastp at Q25 and MiXCR and kept productive beta chains. Rows with a matching CDR3 protein are joined into one entry that keeps the most common DNA and genes. The sample table shows 730,000 or so distinct CDR3 sequences, and around 46% are seen once. The ten largest clones add up to 20% to 25% of the sample. Input material: blood. These receptors were collected from a woman aged 55-70 years in good health.

This clonotype was counted once. J is TRBJ2-1 and V is TRBV6-6, with 13 bases matching TRBD2. This CDR3 has 17 amino acids. The V and J ends lost 6 bases and 13 bases, in that order; junction bases with no gene match: 18. Germline CDR1 MNHNY, CDR2 SVGAGI (reference sequence). Here the CDR3 DNA reads TGTGCCAGCAGCCCTCGGACTAGCGGGAGCGATCAAGAGACCCAGTTCTTC. Its translation is CASSPRTSGSDQETQFF.

V is TRBV9 and J is TRBJ2-3, with D perhaps being TRBD1 or TRBD2 (5 bases each). Germline CDR1 reads SGDLS; CDR2 reads YYNGEE. The CDR3 spans 16 residues. The ends were cut back, 0 bases at V and 2 bases at J, with 13 bases in the middle. The CDR3 DNA is TGTGCCAGCAGCGTAGGGGGGAAGGGATCCACAGATACGCAGTATTTT. It encodes CASSVGGKGSTDTQYF.

The chain is built from TRBV12-3 or TRBV12-4 and TRBJ2-7; no clear D gene. Gene TRBJ2-5 matches the end of the DNA better, so the J call may be wrong. The CDR3 runs to 14 residues. The CDR3 here is CASSPKDGQETQYF. CDR3 in DNA: TGTGCCAGCAGTCCCAAGGACGGGCAAGAGACCCAGTACTTC.

This chain links TRBV6-1 with TRBJ2-3, with D perhaps TRBD2 (6 bases). The germline V and J ends were trimmed by 7 bases and 0 bases, with 17 bases remaining between them. Germline loops: CDR1 MNHNS, CDR2 SASEGT. The CDR3 has 16 residues. CDR3 nucleotide sequence: TGTGCCAGCAACCTAGGTGGGACTTCGAGCACAGATACGCAGTATTTT. Residues: CASNLGGTSSTDTQYF.

The chain is built from TRBV14 and TRBJ1-1; 8 nucleotides align to TRBD1. The ends lost 4 bases at V and 1 base at J; junction bases unmatched: 5. The CDR3 covers 15 residues. The germline gives CDR1 SGHDN, CDR2 FVKESK. In DNA, the CDR3 is TGTGCCAGCAGCCGGTACCAGGGGGCGAACACTGAAGCTTTCTTT. Translation gives CASSRYQGANTEAFF.

The chain employs TRBV28 and TRBJ2-7, with D tentatively TRBD2 (6 bases). The J call may be faulty, since TRBJ2-5 better matches the DNA end. The CDR3 sequence is 13 residues long. Looked up from germline, CDR1 is MDHEN and CDR2 is SYDVKM. CDR3 sequence: CASSLTRRETQYF. The CDR3 bases are TGTGCCAGCAGTTTGACTAGAAGGGAGACCCAGTACTTC.

This clonotype was counted between two and nine times. J is TRBJ2-1 and V is TRBV28, with 8 positions matching TRBD1. The CDR3 length is 16 residues. Germline lookup yields CDR1 MDHEN and CDR2 SYDVKM. The trim removed 3 bases at V and 5 bases at J, leaving 9 bases unmatched. In DNA form, the CDR3 reads TGTGCCAGCAGTTTGGAGACAGGGGCCCTTCACAATGAGCAGTTCTTC. It encodes CASSLETGALHNEQFF.

This chain connects TRBV28 to TRBJ2-1; 8 bases agree with TRBD2. Unmatched junction bases numbered 3, after V lost 5 bases and J lost 6 bases. The CDR3 extends over 13 amino acids. Germline lookup yields CDR1 MDHEN and CDR2 SYDVKM. Here the CDR3 DNA reads TGTGCCAGCAGTAGCGGGAGCGGCAATGAGCAGTTCTTC. Translating it yields CASSSGSGNEQFF.

This chain joins TRBV6-1 and TRBJ1-2; 10 bases line up with TRBD1. The CDR3 totals 16 residues. The J segment lost 7 bases and the V segment lost 7 bases, leaving 15 bases of the junction unmatched. CDR1 is MNHNS and CDR2 is SASEGT in the germline V gene. Here the CDR3 reads CASMDWTGGPYFGYTF. In DNA form, the CDR3 reads TGTGCCAGCATGGACTGGACAGGGGGACCTTATTTTGGCTACACCTTC.

J is TRBJ2-3 and V is TRBV7-9; D perhaps matches TRBD2 (6 bases). The V and J ends lost 4 bases and 2 bases respectively, with 22 bases between them. The CDR3 has 18 residues. Germline V gene data show CDR1 as SEHNR and CDR2 as FQNEAQ (reference sequence). DNA for the CDR3: TGTGCCAGCAGCTCCGGACCGACCATTAGCGGCTACACAGATACGCAGTATTTT. This codes for CASSSGPTISGYTDTQYF. Full variable domain (remainder filled in from reference TRBV7-9 and TRBJ2-3): DTGVSQNPRHKITKRGQNVTFRCDPISEHNRLYWYRQTLGQGPEFLTYFQNEAQLEKSRLLSDRFSAERPKGSFSTLEIQRTEQGDSAMYLCASSSGPTISGYTDTQYFGPGTRLTVL.

This clonotype was detected only a few times. The gene calls are TRBV28 and TRBJ2-1, with 11 bases lining up with TRBD1. The V segment lost 5 bases and the J segment 7 bases; nucleotides outside the gene matches: 10. This CDR3 comprises 16 residues. CDR1 and CDR2 from the germline V gene are MDHEN and SYDVKM. The CDR3 reads CASSTRGQGAGNEQFF. The DNA of the CDR3 is TGTGCCAGCAGTACACGAGGACAGGGGGCAGGGAATGAGCAGTTCTTC.